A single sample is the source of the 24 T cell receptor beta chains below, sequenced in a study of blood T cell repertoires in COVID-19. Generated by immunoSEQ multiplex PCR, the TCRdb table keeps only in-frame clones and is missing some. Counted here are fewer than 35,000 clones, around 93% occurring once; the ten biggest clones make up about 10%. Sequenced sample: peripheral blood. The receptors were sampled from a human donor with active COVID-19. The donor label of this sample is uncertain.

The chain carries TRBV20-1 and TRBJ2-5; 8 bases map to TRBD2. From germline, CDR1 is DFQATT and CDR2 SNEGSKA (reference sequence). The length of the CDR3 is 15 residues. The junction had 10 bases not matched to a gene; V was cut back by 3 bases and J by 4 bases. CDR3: CSASVVAGPRETQYF. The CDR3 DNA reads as TGCAGTGCTAGTGTGGTAGCGGGGCCGAGAGAGACCCAGTACTTC.

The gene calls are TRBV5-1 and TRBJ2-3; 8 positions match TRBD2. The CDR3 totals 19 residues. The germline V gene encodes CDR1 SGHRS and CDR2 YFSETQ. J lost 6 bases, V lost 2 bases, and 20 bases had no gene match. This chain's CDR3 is CASSFTIQRGNSKGDTQYF. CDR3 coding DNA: TGCGCCAGCAGCTTTACTATCCAGCGGGGGAATAGCAAGGGGGATACGCAGTATTTT.

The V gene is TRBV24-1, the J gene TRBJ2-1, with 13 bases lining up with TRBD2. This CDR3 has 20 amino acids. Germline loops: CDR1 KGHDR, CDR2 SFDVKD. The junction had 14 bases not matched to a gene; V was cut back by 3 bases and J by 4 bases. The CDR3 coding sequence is TGTGCCACCAGTGATAGGAACAGGGGGCCGACTAGCGGGAGGTACAATGAGCAGTTCTTC. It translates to CATSDRNRGPTSGRYNEQFF.

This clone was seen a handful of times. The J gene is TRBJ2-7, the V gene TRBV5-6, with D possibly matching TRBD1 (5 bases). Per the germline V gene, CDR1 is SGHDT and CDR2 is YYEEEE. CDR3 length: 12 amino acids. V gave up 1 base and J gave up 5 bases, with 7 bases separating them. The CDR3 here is CASSLRQNEQYF. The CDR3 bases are TGTGCCAGCAGCTTGCGACAGAACGAGCAGTACTTC. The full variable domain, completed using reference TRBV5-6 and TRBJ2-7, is DAGVTQSPTHLIKTRGQQVTLRCSPKSGHDTVSWYQQALGQGPQFIFQYYEEEERQRGNFPDRFSGHQFPNYSSELNVNALLLGDSALYLCASSLRQNEQYFGPGTRLTVT.

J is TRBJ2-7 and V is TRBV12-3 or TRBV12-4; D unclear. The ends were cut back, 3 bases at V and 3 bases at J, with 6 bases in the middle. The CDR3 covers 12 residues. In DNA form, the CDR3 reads TGTGCCAGCAGTTTGTCCGGCTACGAGCAGTACTTC. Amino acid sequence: CASSLSGYEQYF.

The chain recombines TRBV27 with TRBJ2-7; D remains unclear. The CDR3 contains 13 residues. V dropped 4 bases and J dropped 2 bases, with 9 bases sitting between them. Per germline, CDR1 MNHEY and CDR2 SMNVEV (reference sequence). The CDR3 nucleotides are TGTGCCAGCAGTTCCAACACCGCCTACGAGCAGTACTTC. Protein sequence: CASSSNTAYEQYF.

In nucleotides, the CDR3 is TGTGCCAGCAGTCTAGGGACACAAGAGACCCAGTACTTC. Translating it yields CASSLGTQETQYF. The V and J genes are TRBV6-2 or TRBV6-3 and TRBJ2-5, with D tentatively TRBD1 (6 bases). The CDR3 runs 13 residues. CDR1 and CDR2 (germline): MNHEY, SVGEGT. V lost 5 bases to trimming and J lost 2 bases, with 9 bases between them.

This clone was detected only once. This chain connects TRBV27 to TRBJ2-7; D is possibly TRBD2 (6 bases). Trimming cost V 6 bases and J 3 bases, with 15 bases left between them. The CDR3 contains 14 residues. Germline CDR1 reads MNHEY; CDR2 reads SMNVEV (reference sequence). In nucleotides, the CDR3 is TGTGCCAGCAGAAAGGAGGGCCCCCGCTACGAGCAGTACTTC. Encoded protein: CASRKEGPRYEQYF.

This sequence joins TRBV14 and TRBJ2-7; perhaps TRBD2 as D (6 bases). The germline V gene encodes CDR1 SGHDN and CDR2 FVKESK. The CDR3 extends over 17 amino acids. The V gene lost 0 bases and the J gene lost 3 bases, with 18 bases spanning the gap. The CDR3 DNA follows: TGTGCCAGCAGCCAAGATTCGGGGACGGGGAGGTACTACGAGCAGTACTTC. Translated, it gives CASSQDSGTGRYYEQYF.

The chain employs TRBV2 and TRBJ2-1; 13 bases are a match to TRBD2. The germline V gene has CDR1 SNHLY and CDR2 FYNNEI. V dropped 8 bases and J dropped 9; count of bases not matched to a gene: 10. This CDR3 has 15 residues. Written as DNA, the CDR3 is TGTGCCAGCGCCACCGGGACTAGCGGGGTTACTGAGCAGTTCTTC. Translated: CASATGTSGVTEQFF.

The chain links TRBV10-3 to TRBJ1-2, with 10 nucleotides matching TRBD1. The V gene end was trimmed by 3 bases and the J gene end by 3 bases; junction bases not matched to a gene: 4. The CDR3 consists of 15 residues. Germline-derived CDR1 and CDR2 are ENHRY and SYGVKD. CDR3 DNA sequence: TGTGCCATCAGTGAAGGGACAGGGGTTTACTATGGCTACACCTTC. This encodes CAISEGTGVYYGYTF.

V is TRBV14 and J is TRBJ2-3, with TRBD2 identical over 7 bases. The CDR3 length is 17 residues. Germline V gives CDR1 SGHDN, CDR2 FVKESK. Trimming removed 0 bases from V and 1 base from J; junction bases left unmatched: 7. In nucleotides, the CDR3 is TGTGCCAGCAGCCAAGATATTCATGGGGGGGGCACAGATACGCAGTATTTT. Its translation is CASSQDIHGGGTDTQYF.

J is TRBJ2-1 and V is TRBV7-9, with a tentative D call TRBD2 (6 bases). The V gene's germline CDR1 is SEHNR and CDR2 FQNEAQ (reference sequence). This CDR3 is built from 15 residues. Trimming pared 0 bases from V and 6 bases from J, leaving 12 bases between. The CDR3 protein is CASSLARGKLNEQFF. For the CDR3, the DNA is TGTGCCAGCAGCTTAGCACGGGGGAAACTCAATGAGCAGTTCTTC.

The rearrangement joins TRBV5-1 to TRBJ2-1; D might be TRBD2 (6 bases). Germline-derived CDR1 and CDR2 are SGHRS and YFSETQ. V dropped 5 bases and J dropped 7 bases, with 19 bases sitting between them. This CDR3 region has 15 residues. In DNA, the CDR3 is TGCGCCAGCAGACTTAATCCGGGGGACGGAAATGAGCAGTTCTTC. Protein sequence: CASRLNPGDGNEQFF.

CDR3 coding DNA: TGTGCCAGTAGTATCGGGGCATCGACAGGTTGGGCAACTAATGAAAAACTGTTTTTT. Protein: CASSIGASTGWATNEKLFF. The genes are TRBV19 and TRBJ1-4; TRBD1 might be the D (6 bases). V shed 3 bases and J shed 0 bases, with 20 bases lying between them. The CDR3 runs 19 residues. From germline, CDR1 is LNHDA and CDR2 SQIVND (reference sequence).

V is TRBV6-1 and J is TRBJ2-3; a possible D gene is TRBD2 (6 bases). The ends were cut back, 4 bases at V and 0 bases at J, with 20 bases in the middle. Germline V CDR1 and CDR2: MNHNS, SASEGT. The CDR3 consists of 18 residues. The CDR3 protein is CASSGPPGGGPSTDTQYF. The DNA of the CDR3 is TGTGCCAGCAGTGGCCCCCCCGGGGGAGGCCCTAGCACAGATACGCAGTATTTT.

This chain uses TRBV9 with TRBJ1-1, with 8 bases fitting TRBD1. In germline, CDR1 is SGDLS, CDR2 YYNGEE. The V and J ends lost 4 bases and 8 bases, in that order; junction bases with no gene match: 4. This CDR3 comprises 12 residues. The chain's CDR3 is CASSTGQGEAFF. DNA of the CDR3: TGTGCCAGCAGCACTGGACAGGGAGAAGCTTTCTTT.

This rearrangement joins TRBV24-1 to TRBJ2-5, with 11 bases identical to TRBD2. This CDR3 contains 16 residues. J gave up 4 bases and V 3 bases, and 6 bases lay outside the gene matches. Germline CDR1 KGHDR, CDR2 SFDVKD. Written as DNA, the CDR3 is TGTGCCACCAGTGATGTACTAGCGGGAGTTGGAGAGACCCAGTACTTC. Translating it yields CATSDVLAGVGETQYF.

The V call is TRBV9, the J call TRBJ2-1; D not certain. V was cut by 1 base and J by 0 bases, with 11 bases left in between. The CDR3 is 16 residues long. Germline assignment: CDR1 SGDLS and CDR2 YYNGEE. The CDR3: CASSVKVSSSYNEQFF. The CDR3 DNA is TGTGCCAGCAGCGTAAAAGTCTCCAGCTCCTACAATGAGCAGTTCTTC.

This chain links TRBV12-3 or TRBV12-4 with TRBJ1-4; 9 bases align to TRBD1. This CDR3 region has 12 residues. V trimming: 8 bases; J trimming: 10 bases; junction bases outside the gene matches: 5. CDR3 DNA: TGTGCCAGCGCCCAGGACAGGGGAAAACTGTTTTTT. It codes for CASAQDRGKLFF.

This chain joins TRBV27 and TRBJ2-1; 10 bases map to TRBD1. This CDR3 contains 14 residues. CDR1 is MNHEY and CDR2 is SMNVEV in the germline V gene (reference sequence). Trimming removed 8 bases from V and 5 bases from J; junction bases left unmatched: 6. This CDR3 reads CASHDRGQDNEQFF. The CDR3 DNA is TGTGCCAGCCATGACAGGGGGCAAGACAATGAGCAGTTCTTC.

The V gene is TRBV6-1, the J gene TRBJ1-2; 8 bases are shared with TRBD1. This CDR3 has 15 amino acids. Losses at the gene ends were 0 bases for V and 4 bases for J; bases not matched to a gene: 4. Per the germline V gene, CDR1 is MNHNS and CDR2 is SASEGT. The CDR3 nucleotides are TGTGCCAGCAGTGAAGCGCGGGGACAGGTCTATGGCTACACCTTC. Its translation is CASSEARGQVYGYTF.

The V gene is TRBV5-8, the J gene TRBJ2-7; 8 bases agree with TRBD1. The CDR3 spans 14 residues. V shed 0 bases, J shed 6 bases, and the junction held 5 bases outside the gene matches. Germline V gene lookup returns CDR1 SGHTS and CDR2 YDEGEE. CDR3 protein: CASSLGRGLGEQYF. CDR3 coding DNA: TGTGCCAGCAGCTTGGGCAGGGGGCTCGGCGAGCAGTACTTC.

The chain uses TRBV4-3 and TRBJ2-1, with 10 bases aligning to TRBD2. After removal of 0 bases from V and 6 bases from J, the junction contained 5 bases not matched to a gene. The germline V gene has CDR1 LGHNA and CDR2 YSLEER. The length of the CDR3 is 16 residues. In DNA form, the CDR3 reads TGCGCCAGCAGCCAAGATCGAGCGGGGGGGTCCAATGAGCAGTTCTTC. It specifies CASSQDRAGGSNEQFF.